These 2 T cell receptor beta chains were sequenced from one sample in a study of PD-1 blockade in classical Hodgkin lymphoma. Each and every patient relapsed after autologous stem cell transplantation, and patients got differing brentuximab vedotin exposure. Clones were sequenced by immunoSEQ multiplex PCR, and TCRdb holds only the in-frame ones, with some missing. The sample shows tens of thousands of clones, about 88% of them seen only once. Specimen: peripheral blood mononuclear cells (PBMCs), collected at baseline. Receptors were obtained from a human donor with classical Hodgkin lymphoma.

The chain carries TRBV27 and TRBJ2-1; D is perhaps TRBD1 or TRBD2 (5 bases each). Germline loops: CDR1 MNHEY, CDR2 SMNVEV (reference sequence). CDR3 length: 19 residues. Trimming removed 5 bases from V and 4 bases from J, with 27 bases in between. The CDR3 protein is CASSPYSGIRDLQYNEQFF. The CDR3, as DNA: TGTGCCAGCAGTCCCTATTCCGGAATCCGGGACCTTCAATACAATGAGCAGTTCTTC.

The chain couples TRBV27 to TRBJ2-2, with 7 bases aligning to TRBD2. The CDR3 is 15 residues long. Trimming took 0 bases from V and 6 from J; bases not matched to a gene: 4. Germline V lookup: CDR1 MNHEY, CDR2 SMNVEV (reference sequence). As DNA, the CDR3 is TGTGCCAGCAGTTTATCGCGACTAGCTCCCGGGGAGCTGTTTTTT. It specifies CASSLSRLAPGELFF.